A selection of T cell receptor beta chains follows, all from one sample in a study of PD-L1 blockade in urothelial cancer. This table comes from immunoSEQ multiplex PCR, and its TCRdb copy is limited to in-frame clones, with some not included. This table holds about 76,000 clones, approximately 80% found once. Sequenced here: PBMCs, sampled around atezolizumab (anti-PD-L1) treatment. These TCRs come from a man in his 70s with urothelial cancer. The conserved cysteine and the conserved F or W are not part of the CDR3 here. Fields, in order: CDR3 protein, V gene, D gene, CDR3 length, clone size. D genes are given only for firm matches. Expanded clones are given a class, and other clones once, few, many or no size at all.

CDR3aa: ASSILDRMDTEAF; v_gene: TRBV19; d_gene: NA; len: 13; abundance: NA
CDR3aa: ASSPSGDPPWELF; v_gene: TRBV4-2; d_gene: TRBD2; len: 13; abundance: NA
CDR3aa: ASSAPGTSGRVDTQY; v_gene: TRBV9; d_gene: TRBD2; len: 15; abundance: NA
CDR3aa: ASGGGQGPQH; v_gene: TRBV2; d_gene: NA; len: 10; abundance: NA
CDR3aa: ASSPEKTPKSYNEQF; v_gene: TRBV13; d_gene: NA; len: 15; abundance: NA
CDR3aa: ASSRGTDTGELF; v_gene: TRBV7-3; d_gene: NA; len: 12; abundance: NA
CDR3aa: SWTDFYEQY; v_gene: TRBV20-1; d_gene: NA; len: 9; abundance: NA
CDR3aa: AWSRDSGQGNTIY; v_gene: TRBV30; d_gene: NA; len: 13; abundance: NA
CDR3aa: AISEGASGRGSYEQY; v_gene: TRBV10-3; d_gene: TRBD2; len: 15; abundance: few
CDR3aa: ASSLEGVTYNEQF; v_gene: TRBV5-1; d_gene: NA; len: 13; abundance: NA
CDR3aa: ASSYSNVGLAEQY; v_gene: TRBV6-5; d_gene: NA; len: 13; abundance: NA
CDR3aa: ASRRDYEQY; v_gene: TRBV6-5; d_gene: NA; len: 9; abundance: NA
CDR3aa: ASRSVGGLGTNEKLF; v_gene: TRBV28; d_gene: NA; len: 15; abundance: once
CDR3aa: ASSLRQGQYNEQF; v_gene: TRBV7-9; d_gene: NA; len: 13; abundance: NA
CDR3aa: ASSIDVVGPYEQY; v_gene: TRBV19; d_gene: NA; len: 13; abundance: few
CDR3aa: ASSHDSGTDTQY; v_gene: TRBV4-1; d_gene: NA; len: 12; abundance: NA
CDR3aa: ASSLDPGTGNTIY; v_gene: TRBV5-1; d_gene: NA; len: 13; abundance: NA
CDR3aa: AISESIAYGYT; v_gene: TRBV10-3; d_gene: NA; len: 11; abundance: few
CDR3aa: SVEGSGGGTEAF; v_gene: TRBV29-1; d_gene: TRBD1; len: 12; abundance: NA
CDR3aa: ASSDVGRSDTQY; v_gene: TRBV6-6; d_gene: NA; len: 12; abundance: NA
CDR3aa: ASSGGSGTGGNQPQH; v_gene: TRBV19; d_gene: TRBD1; len: 15; abundance: NA
CDR3aa: ASSVGANSETQY; v_gene: TRBV9; d_gene: NA; len: 12; abundance: NA
CDR3aa: AISESNRAETQY; v_gene: TRBV10-3; d_gene: NA; len: 12; abundance: NA
CDR3aa: SVRAGTGSNEQY; v_gene: TRBV29-1; d_gene: TRBD1; len: 12; abundance: NA
CDR3aa: ASSTRGSGEAF; v_gene: TRBV9; d_gene: NA; len: 11; abundance: NA
CDR3aa: ASSPRGTSGSRGELF; v_gene: TRBV19; d_gene: TRBD2; len: 15; abundance: NA
CDR3aa: ASSLVGGSYNEQF; v_gene: TRBV5-1; d_gene: NA; len: 13; abundance: once
CDR3aa: ASSPGQGPEKLF; v_gene: TRBV7-9; d_gene: TRBD1; len: 12; abundance: NA
CDR3aa: ASKELQLAKNIQY; v_gene: TRBV2; d_gene: NA; len: 13; abundance: NA
CDR3aa: ASLGQHNEQF; v_gene: TRBV6-5; d_gene: TRBD1; len: 10; abundance: NA
CDR3aa: ASSQFRLGEQF; v_gene: TRBV4-1; d_gene: NA; len: 11; abundance: NA
CDR3aa: ASRSPITGELF; v_gene: TRBV10-1; d_gene: NA; len: 11; abundance: few
CDR3aa: ASSLAKLAGGGETQY; v_gene: TRBV5-1; d_gene: TRBD2; len: 15; abundance: NA